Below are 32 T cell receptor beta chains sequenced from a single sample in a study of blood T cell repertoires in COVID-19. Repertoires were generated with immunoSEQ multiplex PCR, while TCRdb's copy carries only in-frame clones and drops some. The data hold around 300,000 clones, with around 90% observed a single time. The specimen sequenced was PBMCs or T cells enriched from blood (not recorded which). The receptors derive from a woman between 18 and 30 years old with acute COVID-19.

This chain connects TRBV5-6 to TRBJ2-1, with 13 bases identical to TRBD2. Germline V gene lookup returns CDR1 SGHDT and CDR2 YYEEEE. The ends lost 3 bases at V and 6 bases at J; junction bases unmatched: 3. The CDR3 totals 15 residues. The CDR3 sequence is CASSWTSGSVNEQFF. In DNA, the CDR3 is TGTGCCAGCAGCTGGACTAGCGGGAGTGTCAATGAGCAGTTCTTC.

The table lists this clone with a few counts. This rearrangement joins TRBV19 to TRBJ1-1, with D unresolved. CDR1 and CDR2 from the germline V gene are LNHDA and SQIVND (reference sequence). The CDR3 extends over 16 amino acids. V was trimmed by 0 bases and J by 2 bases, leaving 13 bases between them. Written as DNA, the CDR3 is TGTGCCAGTAGTATAGACCACGACACACGTAACACTGAAGCTTTCTTT. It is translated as CASSIDHDTRNTEAFF.

CDR3 residues: CASSRRGSSGPYQETQYF. CDR3 sequence (DNA): TGCGCCAGCAGCCGACGCGGTTCTAGCGGGCCCTACCAAGAGACCCAGTACTTC. This sequence joins TRBV5-1 and TRBJ2-5, with 8 bases fitting TRBD2. J lost 0 bases, V lost 4 bases, and 14 bases had no gene match. CDR1 and CDR2 from the germline V gene are SGHRS and YFSETQ. The CDR3 loop spans 18 amino acids.

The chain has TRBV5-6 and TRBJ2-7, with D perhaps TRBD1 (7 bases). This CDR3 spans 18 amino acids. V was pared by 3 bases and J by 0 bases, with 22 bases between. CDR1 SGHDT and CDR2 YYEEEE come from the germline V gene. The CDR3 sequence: CASSSMVAQGEASYEQYF. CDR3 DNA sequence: TGTGCCAGCAGCTCCATGGTTGCTCAGGGGGAGGCCTCCTACGAGCAGTACTTC.

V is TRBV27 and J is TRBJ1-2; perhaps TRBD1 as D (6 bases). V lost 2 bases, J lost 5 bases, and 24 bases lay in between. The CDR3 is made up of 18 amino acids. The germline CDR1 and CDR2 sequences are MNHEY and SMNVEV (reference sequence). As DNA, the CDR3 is TGTGCCAGCAGTTTAAGGGTTTGGACAGACAACGCCTTATATGGCTACACCTTC. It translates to CASSLRVWTDNALYGYTF.

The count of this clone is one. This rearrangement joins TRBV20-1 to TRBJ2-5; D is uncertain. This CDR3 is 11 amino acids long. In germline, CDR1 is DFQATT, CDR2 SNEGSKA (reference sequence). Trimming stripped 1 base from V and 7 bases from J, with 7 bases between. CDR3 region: CSARVFGTQYF. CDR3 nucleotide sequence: TGCAGTGCTAGAGTATTCGGGACCCAGTACTTC.

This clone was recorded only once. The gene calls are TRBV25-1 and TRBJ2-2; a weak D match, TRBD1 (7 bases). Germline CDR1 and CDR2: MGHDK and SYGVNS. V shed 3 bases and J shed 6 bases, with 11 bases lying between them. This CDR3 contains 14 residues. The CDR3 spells CASSDDREAGELFF. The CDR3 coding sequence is TGTGCCAGCAGTGACGACAGGGAGGCCGGGGAGCTGTTTTTT.

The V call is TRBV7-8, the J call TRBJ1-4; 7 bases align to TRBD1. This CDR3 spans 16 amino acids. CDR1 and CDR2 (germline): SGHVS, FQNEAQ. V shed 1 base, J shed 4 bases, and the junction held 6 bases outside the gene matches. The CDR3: CASSLGGQTNNEKLFF. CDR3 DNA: TGTGCCAGCAGCTTAGGGGGACAGACTAATAATGAAAAACTGTTTTTT.

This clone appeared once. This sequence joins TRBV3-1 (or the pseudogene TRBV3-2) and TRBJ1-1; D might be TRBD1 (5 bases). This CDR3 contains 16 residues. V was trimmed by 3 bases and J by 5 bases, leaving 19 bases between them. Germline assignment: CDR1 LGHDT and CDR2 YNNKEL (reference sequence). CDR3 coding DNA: TGTGCCAGCAGCCAGGGCAGTACAGGCCTCTGGACTGAAGCTTTCTTT. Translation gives CASSQGSTGLWTEAFF.

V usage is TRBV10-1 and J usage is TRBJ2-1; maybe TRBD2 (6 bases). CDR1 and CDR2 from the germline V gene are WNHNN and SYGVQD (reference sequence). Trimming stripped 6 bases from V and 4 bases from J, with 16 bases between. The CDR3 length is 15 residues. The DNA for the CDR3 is TGCGCCAGCAGCAAAGTCGCGGGAAGGTACAATGAGCAGTTCTTC. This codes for CASSKVAGRYNEQFF.

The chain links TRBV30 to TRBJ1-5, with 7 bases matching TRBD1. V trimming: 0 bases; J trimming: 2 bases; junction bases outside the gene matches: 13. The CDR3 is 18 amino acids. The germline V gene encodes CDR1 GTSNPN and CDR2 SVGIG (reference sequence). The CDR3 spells CAWSVAASFQGGNQPQHF. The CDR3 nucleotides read TGTGCCTGGAGTGTAGCGGCCTCCTTCCAGGGGGGCAATCAGCCCCAGCATTTT.

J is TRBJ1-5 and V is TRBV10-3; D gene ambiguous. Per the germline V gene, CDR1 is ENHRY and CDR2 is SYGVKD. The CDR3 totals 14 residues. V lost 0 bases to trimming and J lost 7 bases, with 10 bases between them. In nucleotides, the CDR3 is TGTGCCATCAGTGAGTCGGAGGGTCTGCAGCCCCAGCATTTT. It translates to CAISESEGLQPQHF.

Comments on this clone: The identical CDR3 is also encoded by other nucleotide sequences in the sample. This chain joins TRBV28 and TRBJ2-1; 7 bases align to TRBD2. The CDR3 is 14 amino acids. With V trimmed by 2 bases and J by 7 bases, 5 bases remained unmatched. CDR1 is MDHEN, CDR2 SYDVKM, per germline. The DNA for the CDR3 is TGTGCCAGCAGTTTAGCGGGAGCCGGTAATGAGCAGTTCTTC. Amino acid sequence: CASSLAGAGNEQFF.

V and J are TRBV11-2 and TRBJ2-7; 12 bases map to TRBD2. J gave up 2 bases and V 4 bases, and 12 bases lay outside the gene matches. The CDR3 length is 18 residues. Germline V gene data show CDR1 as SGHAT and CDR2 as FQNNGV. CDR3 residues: CASSWRSRLAGETYEQYF. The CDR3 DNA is TGTGCCAGCAGCTGGAGATCTCGACTAGCGGGAGAGACCTACGAGCAGTACTTC.

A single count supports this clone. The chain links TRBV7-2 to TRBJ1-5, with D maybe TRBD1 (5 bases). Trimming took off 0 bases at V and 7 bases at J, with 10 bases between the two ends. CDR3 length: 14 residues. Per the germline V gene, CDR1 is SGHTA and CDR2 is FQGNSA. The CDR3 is CASSLAAGYQPQHF. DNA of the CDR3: TGTGCCAGCAGCTTAGCGGCAGGGTACCAGCCCCAGCATTTT.

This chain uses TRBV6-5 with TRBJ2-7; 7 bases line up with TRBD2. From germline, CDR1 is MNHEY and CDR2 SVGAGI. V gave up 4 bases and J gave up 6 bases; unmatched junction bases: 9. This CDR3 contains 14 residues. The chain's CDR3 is CASSSSRTSVEQYF. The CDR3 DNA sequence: TGTGCCAGCAGTTCCAGCCGGACTAGTGTCGAGCAGTACTTC.

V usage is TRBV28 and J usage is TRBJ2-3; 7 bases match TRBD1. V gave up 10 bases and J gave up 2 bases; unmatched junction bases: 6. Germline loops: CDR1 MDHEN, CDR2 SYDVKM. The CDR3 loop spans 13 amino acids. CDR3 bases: TGTGCCACGGGACAGACTGTCACAGATACGCAGTATTTT. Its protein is CATGQTVTDTQYF. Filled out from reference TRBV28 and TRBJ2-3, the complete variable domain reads DVKVTQSSRYLVKRTGEKVFLECVQDMDHENMFWYRQDPGLGLRLIYFSYDVKMKEKGDIPEGYSVSREKKERFSLILESASTNQTSMYLCATGQTVTDTQYFGPGTRLTVL.

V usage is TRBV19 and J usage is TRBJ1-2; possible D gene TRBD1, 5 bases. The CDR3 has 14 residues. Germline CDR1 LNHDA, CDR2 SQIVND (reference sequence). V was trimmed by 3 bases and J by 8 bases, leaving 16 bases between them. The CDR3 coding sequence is TGTGCCAGTAGTATCGGCCAGGGTATGGGCGGCTACACCTTC. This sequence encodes CASSIGQGMGGYTF. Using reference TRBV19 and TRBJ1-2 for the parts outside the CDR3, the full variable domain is DGGITQSPKYLFRKEGQNVTLSCEQNLNHDAMYWYRQDPGQGLRLIYYSQIVNDFQKGDIAEGYSVSREKKESFPLTVTSAQKNPTAFYLCASSIGQGMGGYTFGSGTRLTVV.

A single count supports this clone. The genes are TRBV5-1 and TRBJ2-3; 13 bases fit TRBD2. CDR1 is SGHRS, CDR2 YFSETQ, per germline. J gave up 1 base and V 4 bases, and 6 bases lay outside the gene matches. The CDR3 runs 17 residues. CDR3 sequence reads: CASSHYGLAGGTDTQYF. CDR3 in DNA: TGCGCCAGCAGCCACTATGGACTAGCGGGAGGCACAGATACGCAGTATTTT. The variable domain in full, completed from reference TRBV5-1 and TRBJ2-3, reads KAGVTQTPRYLIKTRGQQVTLSCSPISGHRSVSWYQQTPGQGLQFLFEYFSETQRNKGNFPGRFSGRQFSNSRSEMNVSTLELGDSALYLCASSHYGLAGGTDTQYFGPGTRLTVL.

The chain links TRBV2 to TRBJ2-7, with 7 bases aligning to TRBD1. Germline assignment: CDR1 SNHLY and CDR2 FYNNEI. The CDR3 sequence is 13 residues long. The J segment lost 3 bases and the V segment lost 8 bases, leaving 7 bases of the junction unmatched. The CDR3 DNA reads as TGTGCCAGCGTCCGGGACAGAGACTACGAGCAGTACTTC. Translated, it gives CASVRDRDYEQYF.

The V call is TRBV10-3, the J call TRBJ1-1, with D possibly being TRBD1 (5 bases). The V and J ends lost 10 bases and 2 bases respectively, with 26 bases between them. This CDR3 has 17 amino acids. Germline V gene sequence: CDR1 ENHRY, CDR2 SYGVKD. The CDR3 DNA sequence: TGTGCCACCAAAGGAGTCGATAATGCAGGGAACAACACTGAAGCTTTCTTT. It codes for CATKGVDNAGNNTEAFF.

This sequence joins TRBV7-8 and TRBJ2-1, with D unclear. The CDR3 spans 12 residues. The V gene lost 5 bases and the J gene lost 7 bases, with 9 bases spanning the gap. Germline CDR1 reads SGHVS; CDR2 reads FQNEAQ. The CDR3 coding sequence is TGTGCCAGCAGCCCCACGGGTAATGAGCAGTTCTTC. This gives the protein CASSPTGNEQFF.

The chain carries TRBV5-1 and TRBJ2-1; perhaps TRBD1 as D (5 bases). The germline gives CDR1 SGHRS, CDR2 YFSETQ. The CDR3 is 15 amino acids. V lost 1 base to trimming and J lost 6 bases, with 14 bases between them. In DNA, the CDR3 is TGCGCCAGCAGCTTGCGACAGCCCCCCGCCAATGAGCAGTTCTTC. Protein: CASSLRQPPANEQFF.

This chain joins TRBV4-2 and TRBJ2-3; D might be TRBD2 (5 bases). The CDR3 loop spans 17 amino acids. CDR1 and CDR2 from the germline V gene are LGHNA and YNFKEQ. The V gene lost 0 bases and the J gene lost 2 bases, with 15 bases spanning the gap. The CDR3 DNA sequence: TGTGCCAGCAGCCAAGATTCGCTTCGGCGGGCCACAGATACGCAGTATTTT. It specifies CASSQDSLRRATDTQYF.

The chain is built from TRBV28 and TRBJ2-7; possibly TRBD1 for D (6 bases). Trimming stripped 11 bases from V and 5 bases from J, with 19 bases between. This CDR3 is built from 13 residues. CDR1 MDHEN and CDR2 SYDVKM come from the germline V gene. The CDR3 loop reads CACFTGTLDEQYF. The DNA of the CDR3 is TGTGCCTGCTTTACCGGGACATTGGACGAGCAGTACTTC.

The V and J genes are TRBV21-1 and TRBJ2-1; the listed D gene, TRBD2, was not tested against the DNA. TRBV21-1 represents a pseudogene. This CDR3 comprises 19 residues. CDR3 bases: TGTGCCAGCAGCATCCGACTAGCGGGAACTGGCCGGAGGTACAATGAGCAGTTCTTC. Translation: CASSIRLAGTGRRYNEQFF.

DNA of the CDR3: TGTGCCAGCAGCCCGGACTTCCCGACGGGTGAGCAGTATTTT. Protein product: CASSPDFPTGEQYF. The V gene is TRBV3-1 (or the pseudogene TRBV3-2), the J gene TRBJ2-3, with a tentative D call TRBD2 (5 bases). CDR3 size: 14 residues. Trimming took off 4 bases at V and 11 bases at J, with 19 bases between the two ends. In germline, CDR1 is LGHDT, CDR2 YNNKEL (reference sequence).

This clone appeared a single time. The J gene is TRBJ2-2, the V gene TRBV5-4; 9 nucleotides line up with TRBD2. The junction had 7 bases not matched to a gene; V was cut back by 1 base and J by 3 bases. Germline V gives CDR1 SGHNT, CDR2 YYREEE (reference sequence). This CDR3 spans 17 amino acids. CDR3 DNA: TGTGCCAGCAGCTTGAAGGTAGCGGGAGTGCACACCGGGGAGCTGTTTTTT. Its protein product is CASSLKVAGVHTGELFF.

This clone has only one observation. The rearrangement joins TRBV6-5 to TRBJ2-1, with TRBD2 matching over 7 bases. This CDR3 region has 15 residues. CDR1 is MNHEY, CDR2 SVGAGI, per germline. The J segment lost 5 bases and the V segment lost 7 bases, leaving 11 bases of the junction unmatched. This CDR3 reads CASTGDRGSHNEQFF. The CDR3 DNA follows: TGTGCCAGCACCGGGGACCGCGGGAGTCACAATGAGCAGTTCTTC.

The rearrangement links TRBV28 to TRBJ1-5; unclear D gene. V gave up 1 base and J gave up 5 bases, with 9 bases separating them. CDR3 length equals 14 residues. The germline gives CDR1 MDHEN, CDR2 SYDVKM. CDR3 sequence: CASSLSGLYQPQHF. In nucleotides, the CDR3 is TGTGCCAGCAGTTTATCGGGATTATATCAGCCCCAGCATTTT.

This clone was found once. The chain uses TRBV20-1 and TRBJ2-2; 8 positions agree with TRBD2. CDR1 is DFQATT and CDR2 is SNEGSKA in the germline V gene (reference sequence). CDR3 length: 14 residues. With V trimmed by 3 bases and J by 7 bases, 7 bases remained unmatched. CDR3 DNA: TGCAGTGCTAGTCTTCTAGCGGGCAACGGGGAGCTGTTTTTT. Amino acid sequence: CSASLLAGNGELFF.

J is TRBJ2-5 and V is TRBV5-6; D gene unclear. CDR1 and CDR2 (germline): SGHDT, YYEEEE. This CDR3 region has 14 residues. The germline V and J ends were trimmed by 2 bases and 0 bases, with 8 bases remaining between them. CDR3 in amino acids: CASSFRRNQETQYF. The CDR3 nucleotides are TGTGCCAGCAGCTTTCGGCGGAACCAAGAGACCCAGTACTTC.